This record looks at one T cell receptor (beta chain) sequence and its context. As yet, its antigen is unknown. Autoimmune disease history or systemic immunosuppression was exclusionary. The CDR3 extends over 15 amino acids. The V gene's germline CDR1 is SGDLS and CDR2 YYNGEE. V lost 0 bases, J lost 0 bases, and 0 bases stayed unmatched. The sample comes from a study of OX40 agonist ivuxolimab in advanced cancers. Background on the study: The study gave patients intravenous ivuxolimab at 0.01 to 10 mg/kg every 2 weeks.

Data came from immunoSEQ multiplex PCR; TCRdb stores just in-frame clones and leaves some out. The sample holds about 12,000 clones, 80% to 85% seen once. Whole-study findings and limits: At doses 0.1 to 3.0 mg/kg, CD4+ and CD8+ clones expanded. People who partly responded at 0.1-3.0 mg/kg had some of the least clonal expansion seen.

The sequence came from an adult with an advanced solid tumor such as melanoma, head and neck, liver or kidney cancer. The source was CD4+ or CD8+ T cells sorted from blood, collected in a trial of the OX40 agonist ivuxolimab. The chain joins TRBV9 to TRBJ2-3; TRBD2 matches 8 bases. CDR3 in amino acids: CASSVGGRSTDTQYF. The DNA for the CDR3 is TGTGCCAGCAGCGTAGGCGGGAGGAGCACAGATACGCAGTATTTT.